This entry lists 31 T cell receptor beta chains sequenced from one sample in a study of T cell repertoires in cytomegalovirus infection. TCRdb independently ran MiXCR on the reads; one entry per CDR3 protein. The data hold about 740,000 distinct CDR3 sequences, with approximately 40% observed a single time. The sample comprised PBMCs. The origin of the receptors is a human donor in good health (CMV status not recorded). Some clones in this sample may be carry-over from other donors' samples.

Points on this clonotype: This may come from a read error, since a much larger clone is one base off. The chain recombines TRBV19 with TRBJ2-3; possibly TRBD2 for D (6 bases). The CDR3 is made up of 16 amino acids. Germline CDR1 LNHDA, CDR2 SQIVND (reference sequence). This CDR3 reads CASTPPVGSGPITQSF. The DNA of the CDR3 is TGTGCCAGTACGCCGCCCGTAGGTAGCGGTCCTATAACGCAGTCTTTT.

The J gene is TRBJ1-1, the V gene TRBV7-6, with D possibly being TRBD1 (5 bases). The V gene lost 4 bases and the J gene lost 7 bases, with 16 bases spanning the gap. The length of the CDR3 is 14 residues. From germline, CDR1 is SGHVS and CDR2 FNYEAQ. The CDR3 spells CASSSQGGGFEAFF. The CDR3 nucleotides read TGTGCCAGCAGCTCCCAGGGAGGAGGGTTTGAAGCTTTCTTT.

Written as DNA, the CDR3 is TGCAGTGCTAGTTCCTCCGGCAGGAACACTGAAGCTTTCTTT. Encoded protein: CSASSSGRNTEAFF. This sequence joins TRBV20-1 and TRBJ1-1; D gene uncertain. The CDR3 covers 14 residues. In germline, CDR1 is DFQATT, CDR2 SNEGSKA (reference sequence). V lost 3 bases to trimming and J lost 1 base, with 12 bases between them.

CDR3 amino acids: CASSIGTGGTQYF. For the CDR3, the DNA is TGTGCCAGTAGTATAGGGACCGGGGGGACGCAGTATTTT. The chain is built from TRBV19 and TRBJ2-3; TRBD2 aligns across 7 bases. The CDR3 extends over 13 amino acids. CDR1 and CDR2 (germline): LNHDA, SQIVND (reference sequence). Unmatched junction bases numbered 4, after V lost 1 base and J lost 9 bases.

This clonotype was detected a few times. V usage is TRBV6-1 and J usage is TRBJ2-7; D is ambiguous. The CDR3 loop spans 15 amino acids. Germline lookup yields CDR1 MNHNS and CDR2 SASEGT. V gave up 2 bases and J gave up 1 base, with 12 bases separating them. The CDR3: CASSEFTDKSYEQYF. CDR3 nucleotides: TGTGCCAGCAGTGAATTTACCGACAAGTCCTACGAGCAGTACTTC.

This sequence joins TRBV6-1 and TRBJ2-2, with D unclear. V was clipped by 5 bases and J by 6 bases, with 7 bases between them. The germline V gene has CDR1 MNHNS and CDR2 SASEGT. This CDR3 has 12 residues. The CDR3 bases are TGTGCCAGCAGTTACTTTGCCGGGGAGCTGTTTTTT. It encodes CASSYFAGELFF.

The V call is TRBV20-1, the J call TRBJ2-5, with 10 bases that match TRBD2. This CDR3 spans 14 amino acids. From germline, CDR1 is DFQATT and CDR2 SNEGSKA (reference sequence). The V gene end was trimmed by 6 bases and the J gene end by 3 bases; junction bases not matched to a gene: 7. CDR3 bases: TGCAGTGCCAAAAACAGCGGGAGGGAAGAGACCCAGTACTTC. It specifies CSAKNSGREETQYF.

CDR3 bases: TGTGCCAGCAGTTCCGAACCTGATCCTCGGGGGGAGACCCAGTACTTC. It codes for CASSSEPDPRGETQYF. The chain has TRBV28 and TRBJ2-5; the D gene is possibly TRBD2 (6 bases). Trimming stripped 4 bases from V and 5 bases from J, with 20 bases between. This CDR3 spans 16 amino acids. Looked up from germline, CDR1 is MDHEN and CDR2 is SYDVKM.

This clonotype was detected ten times or more. The V call is TRBV7-9, the J call TRBJ2-7; 8 bases match TRBD2. The CDR3 is made up of 16 amino acids. Germline CDR1 and CDR2: SEHNR and FQNEAQ (reference sequence). V lost 5 bases and J lost 5; bases outside the gene matches: 14. CDR3 DNA: TGTGCCAGCAGCAAGCCCTACCAAGCGGGAGAAGACGAGCAGTACTTC. Its protein product is CASSKPYQAGEDEQYF. The full variable domain, its missing parts supplied by reference TRBV7-9 and TRBJ2-7, is DTGVSQNPRHKITKRGQNVTFRCDPISEHNRLYWYRQTLGQGPEFLTYFQNEAQLEKSRLLSDRFSAERPKGSFSTLEIQRTEQGDSAMYLCASSKPYQAGEDEQYFGPGTRLTVT.

This chain links TRBV7-4 with TRBJ1-4; 10 bases align to TRBD1. Germline values: CDR1 SGHVT, CDR2 SQSDAQ. This CDR3 comprises 16 residues. J was trimmed by 8 bases and V by 5 bases; bases with no gene match: 11. The CDR3 region is CASSTTLGTGVEKLFF. The CDR3 DNA reads TGTGCCAGCAGCACCACGTTGGGGACAGGGGTCGAAAAACTGTTTTTT.

This sequence joins TRBV5-1 and TRBJ2-1, with 7 bases lining up with TRBD2. V lost 6 bases to trimming and J lost 0 bases; unmatched junction nucleotides: 9. CDR1 and CDR2 from the germline V gene are SGHRS and YFSETQ. This CDR3 is 16 amino acids long. CDR3: CASTPSGGFSYNEQFF. CDR3 sequence (DNA): TGCGCCAGCACCCCGTCGGGGGGATTCTCCTACAATGAGCAGTTCTTC.

The chain has TRBV6-5 and TRBJ1-4, with 7 nucleotides matching TRBD1. The germline CDR1 and CDR2 sequences are MNHEY and SVGAGI. The CDR3 spans 14 residues. V dropped 4 bases and J dropped 8; count of bases not matched to a gene: 7. CDR3 sequence: CASSWRGRTEKLFF. The DNA of the CDR3 is TGTGCCAGCAGTTGGAGGGGGCGCACGGAAAAACTGTTTTTT.

The DNA for the CDR3 is TGTGCCAGCAGCTTGTCGGCGGGAGGAACCGGGGAGCTGTTTTTT. Its translation is CASSLSAGGTGELFF. The rearrangement links TRBV7-6 to TRBJ2-2, with TRBD2 matching 8 bases. Germline V gene lookup returns CDR1 SGHVS and CDR2 FNYEAQ. Trimming took 3 bases from V and 5 from J; bases not matched to a gene: 5. The CDR3 is 15 residues long.

This clonotype was counted a few times. The chain combines TRBV28 with TRBJ2-7; D uncertain. The CDR3 runs to 13 residues. Germline CDR1 MDHEN, CDR2 SYDVKM. V was pared by 6 bases and J by 2 bases, with 11 bases between. The CDR3 sequence: CASSFAGPYEQYF. CDR3 DNA: TGTGCCAGCAGCTTTGCCGGGCCCTACGAGCAGTACTTC. Filled out from reference TRBV28 and TRBJ2-7, the complete variable domain reads DVKVTQSSRYLVKRTGEKVFLECVQDMDHENMFWYRQDPGLGLRLIYFSYDVKMKEKGDIPEGYSVSREKKERFSLILESASTNQTSMYLCASSFAGPYEQYFGPGTRLTVT.

The chain uses TRBV7-9 and TRBJ2-5, with D perhaps assigned TRBD1 or TRBD2 (6 bases each). Germline CDR1 SEHNR, CDR2 FQNEAQ (reference sequence). V was cut by 1 base and J by 2 bases, with 11 bases left in between. This CDR3 contains 15 residues. The CDR3, as DNA: TGTGCCAGCAGCTTAGACGGAGGGGGTCAAGAGACCCAGTACTTC. It translates to CASSLDGGGQETQYF.

This clonotype has at least ten counts. V is TRBV5-1 and J is TRBJ1-2; TRBD1 matches 9 bases. The CDR3 loop spans 15 amino acids. Germline values: CDR1 SGHRS, CDR2 YFSETQ. With V trimmed by 4 bases and J by 1 base, 5 bases remained unmatched. The CDR3 protein is CASSTGQGRNYGYTF. In DNA form, the CDR3 reads TGCGCCAGCAGCACCGGACAGGGGCGTAACTATGGCTACACCTTC.

This clonotype came up a few times. This chain connects TRBV28 to TRBJ2-7; 7 bases match TRBD2. Germline lookup yields CDR1 MDHEN and CDR2 SYDVKM. This CDR3 contains 14 residues. After removal of 6 bases from V and 3 bases from J, the junction contained 8 bases not matched to a gene. This CDR3 reads CASSPRGGIYEQYF. In nucleotides, the CDR3 is TGTGCCAGCAGCCCGCGGGGAGGGATCTACGAGCAGTACTTC.

The chain couples TRBV11-1 to TRBJ2-7; 13 nucleotides line up with TRBD2. CDR3 length: 17 amino acids. V was pared by 5 bases and J by 6 bases, with 13 bases of the junction left unmatched. The germline gives CDR1 SGHAT, CDR2 FQDESV (reference sequence). In DNA form, the CDR3 reads TGTGCCAGCAGCCCAAAGGTACTAGCGGGAGGGGCCTCCGAGCAGTACTTC. It codes for CASSPKVLAGGASEQYF.

As for this clonotype: A much larger clone is a single base away; this may be a read error. The genes are TRBV28 and TRBJ1-2; 8 bases fit TRBD1. The CDR3 contains 14 residues. Germline values: CDR1 MDHEN, CDR2 SYDVKM. V lost 5 bases, J lost 8 bases, and 10 bases stayed unmatched. The CDR3 sequence is CASSASDRDAGYTF. Here the CDR3 DNA reads TGTGCCAGCAGTGCCTCGGACAGGGACGCGGGCTACACCTTC.

This clonotype has ten or more counts. V gene TRBV7-2 combines with J gene TRBJ2-3; TRBD1 might be the D (6 bases). The CDR3 length is 15 residues. The V end lost 4 bases, the J end lost 2 bases, and 13 bases lay between the germline ends. Per the germline V gene, CDR1 is SGHTA and CDR2 is FQGNSA. The chain's CDR3 is CASSSRTANTDTQYF. The CDR3 DNA sequence: TGTGCCAGCAGCTCTCGGACAGCTAACACAGATACGCAGTATTTT.

This clonotype has just a few counts. The gene calls are TRBV29-1 and TRBJ2-5; 10 nucleotides agree with TRBD2. With 6 bases clipped from V and 2 bases from J, the junction kept 12 bases outside the gene matches. The CDR3 runs to 16 residues. Germline lookup yields CDR1 SQVTM and CDR2 ANQGSEA. The CDR3 loop is CSVGGIAGGRQETQYF. CDR3 DNA: TGCAGCGTGGGGGGGATAGCGGGAGGCCGGCAAGAGACCCAGTACTTC.

This chain links TRBV5-8 with TRBJ2-5; TRBD1 agrees at 9 bases. V trimming: 4 bases; J trimming: 2 bases; junction bases outside the gene matches: 3. Germline CDR1 SGHTS, CDR2 YDEGEE. This CDR3 has 14 amino acids. CDR3 DNA: TGTGCCAGCAGCCGGGACAGGGCGCAAGAGACCCAGTACTTC. Translating it yields CASSRDRAQETQYF.

The chain employs TRBV6-1 and TRBJ1-1; D perhaps matches TRBD1 (6 bases). There are 14 residues in the CDR3. CDR1 is MNHNS, CDR2 SASEGT, per germline. The germline V and J ends were trimmed by 8 bases and 5 bases, with 18 bases remaining between them. The CDR3 region has the DNA TGTGCCAGCGGTGGGTACCCAGGGGAAACTGAAGCTTTCTTT. Residues: CASGGYPGETEAFF.

V and J are TRBV6-1 and TRBJ2-5; 7 bases agree with TRBD2. The V and J ends lost 6 bases and 0 bases, in that order; junction bases with no gene match: 10. The germline V gene encodes CDR1 MNHNS and CDR2 SASEGT. The CDR3 totals 16 residues. CDR3 bases: TGTGCCAGCAGCCGCTTTGAGGGAGGGAACCAAGAGACCCAGTACTTC. It encodes CASSRFEGGNQETQYF.

This chain connects TRBV5-1 to TRBJ1-2; D not certain. Between the trimmed V and J ends, which lost 1 base and 6 bases, there was a span of 13 bases. In germline, CDR1 is SGHRS, CDR2 YFSETQ. This CDR3 comprises 14 residues. The CDR3 sequence is CASSLKPSSDGYTF. The CDR3 nucleotides read TGCGCCAGCAGCTTGAAGCCCTCATCGGATGGCTACACCTTC.

A few counts support this clonotype. The chain carries TRBV7-2 and TRBJ1-4; D unclear. Germline V gene data show CDR1 as SGHTA and CDR2 as FQGNSA. Trimming cost V 3 bases and J 8 bases, with 10 bases left between them. The CDR3 has 13 amino acids. CDR3 protein: CASSFGLREKLFF. The CDR3 coding sequence is TGTGCCAGCAGCTTTGGGTTACGAGAAAAACTGTTTTTT.

This clonotype was seen a few times. The chain has TRBV7-9 and TRBJ2-2, with 7 nucleotides matching TRBD2. CDR1 and CDR2 (germline): SEHNR, FQNEAQ (reference sequence). Unmatched junction bases numbered 4, after V lost 7 bases and J lost 2 bases. This CDR3 comprises 14 residues. The chain's CDR3 is CASMERGNTGELFF. The CDR3 bases are TGTGCCAGCATGGAGCGGGGTAACACCGGGGAGCTGTTTTTT.

The V and J genes are TRBV7-2 and TRBJ2-3, with a tentative D call TRBD2 (6 bases). CDR3 length: 16 residues. The germline V and J ends were trimmed by 5 bases and 5 bases, with 20 bases remaining between them. Per germline, CDR1 SGHTA and CDR2 FQGNSA. For the CDR3, the DNA is TGTGCCAGCAGCCCAGCTAGCGCAACACGTGGAGATACGCAGTATTTT. Its protein product is CASSPASATRGDTQYF.

This clonotype has a handful of counts. This chain joins TRBV7-2 and TRBJ2-5; no firm D call. Germline CDR1 and CDR2: SGHTA and FQGNSA. CDR3 length: 12 amino acids. Trimming took 4 bases from V and 5 from J, leaving 8 bases between them. The CDR3 coding sequence is TGTGCCAGCAGCTCGACCCGGGAGACCCAGTACTTC. Its translation: CASSSTRETQYF.

The table lists this clonotype with many counts. The genes are TRBV7-2 and TRBJ1-1; 9 bases fit TRBD1. Per the germline V gene, CDR1 is SGHTA and CDR2 is FQGNSA. This CDR3 is 15 amino acids long. Trimming cost V 3 bases and J 12 bases; bases outside gene matches: 14. The CDR3 region has the DNA TGTGCCAGCAGCTTGGCTCGGACAGGGGCAGGCAGGACTTTCTTT. This codes for CASSLARTGAGRTFF.

This clonotype was observed a handful of times. The V call is TRBV7-2, the J call TRBJ2-1; D might be TRBD2 (6 bases). CDR3 length: 15 amino acids. CDR1 and CDR2 from the germline V gene are SGHTA and FQGNSA. Deletions cut 3 bases from V and 2 bases from J, with 11 bases between. CDR3 DNA: TGTGCCAGCAGCTTTTTGGGGGGTACCTACAATGAGCAGTTCTTC. This sequence encodes CASSFLGGTYNEQFF. Variable domain in full (rest from reference TRBV7-2 and TRBJ2-1): GAGVSQSPSNKVTEKGKDVELRCDPISGHTALYWYRQSLGQGLEFLIYFQGNSAPDKSGLPSDRFSAERTGGSVSTLTIQRTQQEDSAVYLCASSFLGGTYNEQFFGPGTRLTVL.